This T cell receptor (beta chain) was documented in a study of chemoradiotherapy in HPV16-positive cancers. This CDR3 contains 14 residues. CDR1 is MDHEN, CDR2 SYDVKM, per germline. V was trimmed by 5 bases and J by 4 bases, leaving 15 bases between them. Using immunoSEQ multiplex PCR, the repertoire was profiled, and TCRdb retains in-frame clones only, with some absent. There are 3,000 to 4,000 clones in the sample; approximately 94% occur only once, and approximately 3% lies in the top ten. V gene TRBV28 combines with J gene TRBJ2-7; D is undetermined. The sample here was taken from a patient who underwent chemoradiotherapy. The clonotype originates from a human donor with HPV-associated anogenital cancer. The CDR3 coding sequence is TGTGCCAGCAGTCTACTCGCCTCCCTGTACGAGCAGTACTTC. Amino acid sequence: CASSLLASLYEQYF.